This T cell receptor (beta chain) is from a study of T-cell reconstitution after alpha-beta-depleted transplantation in children. The library targeted TCRbeta and was prepared with unique molecular identifiers. TCRdb recomputed calls from the PCR reads with MiXCR, one row per CDR3 protein. The table shows around 76,000 distinct CDR3 sequences, with 18% occurring only once. Notes on the study in general: Where alpha-beta T cells came from about two months after transplant was reportedly several hundred expanded graft clones. Diversity of TCRbeta at day 60 was high in some patients, arising from surviving recipient T cells and thymic progenitors. After one year, T-cell counts and TCRbeta diversity mostly came from new T cells.

This clonotype has at least ten counts. Its antigen is still unknown. The CDR3 extends over 14 amino acids. Trimming cost V 0 bases and J 3 bases, with 5 bases left between them. Germline V gives CDR1 KGHSH, CDR2 LQKENI. The V call is TRBV18, the J call TRBJ2-2; D ambiguous. The source was PBMCs, mostly from graft donor cells, collected 360 days after TCRalphabeta/CD19-depleted stem cell transplant. The sequence came from a male patient between 2 and 9 years old who had a stem cell transplant for acute lymphoblastic leukemia, so the T cells may come from the graft donor. DNA of the CDR3: TGTGCCAGCTCACCACCTATCTACACCGGGGAGCTGTTTTTT. It specifies CASSPPIYTGELFF.